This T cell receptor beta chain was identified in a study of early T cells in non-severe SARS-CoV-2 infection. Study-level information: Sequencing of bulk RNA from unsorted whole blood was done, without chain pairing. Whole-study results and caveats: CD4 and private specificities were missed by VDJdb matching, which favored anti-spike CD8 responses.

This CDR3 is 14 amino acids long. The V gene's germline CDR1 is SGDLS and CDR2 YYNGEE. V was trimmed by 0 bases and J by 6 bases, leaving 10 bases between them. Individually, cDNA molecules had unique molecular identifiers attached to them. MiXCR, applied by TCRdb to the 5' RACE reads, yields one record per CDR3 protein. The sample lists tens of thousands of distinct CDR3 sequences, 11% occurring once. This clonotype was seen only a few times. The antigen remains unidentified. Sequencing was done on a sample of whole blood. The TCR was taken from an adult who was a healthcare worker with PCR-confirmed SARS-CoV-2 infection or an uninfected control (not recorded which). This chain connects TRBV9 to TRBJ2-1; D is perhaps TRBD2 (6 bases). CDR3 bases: TGTGCCAGCAGCGTAGGCCGGGAGTTCAATGAGCAGTTCTTC. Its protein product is CASSVGREFNEQFF.